The 7 T cell receptor beta chains below come from one sample, sequenced in a study of blood T cell repertoires in COVID-19. Clones were read by immunoSEQ multiplex PCR, and TCRdb kept only the in-frame ones, dropping some. This sample yields fewer than 120,000 clones, of which 70% to 80% are seen a single time; less than 10% belongs to the top ten. The sequenced sample consisted of peripheral blood. The receptors originated from a woman aged 55-75 years with acute or convalescent COVID-19.

The gene calls are TRBV2 and TRBJ1-3; a possible D gene is TRBD1 (6 bases). CDR1 and CDR2 (germline): SNHLY, FYNNEI. V dropped 6 bases and J dropped 4 bases, with 16 bases sitting between them. The CDR3 sequence is 15 residues long. CDR3 sequence reads: CASSLGGGRGNTIYF. The CDR3 region has the DNA TGTGCCAGCAGCCTTGGGGGGGGGCGCGGAAACACCATATATTTT.

The table lists this clone with a few counts. This chain joins TRBV5-6 and TRBJ2-5, with D perhaps matching TRBD2 (7 bases). Per germline, CDR1 SGHDT and CDR2 YYEEEE. The V end was cut by 2 bases, the J end by 3 bases, with 20 bases between. The CDR3 consists of 17 residues. The CDR3 protein is CASSLRRGRGAKETQYF. The CDR3 nucleotides read TGTGCCAGCAGCTTAAGGCGGGGACGGGGGGCTAAAGAGACCCAGTACTTC.

The chain employs TRBV24-1 and TRBJ1-5; D call uncertain. V was shortened by 5 bases and J by 3 bases, with 10 bases between the two germline ends. Germline CDR1 reads KGHDR; CDR2 reads SFDVKD. The CDR3 totals 14 residues. CDR3 coding DNA: TGTGCCACCAGTGTCGCTACTAACAATCAGCCCCAGCATTTT. It specifies CATSVATNNQPQHF.

This clone was seen only a few times. The rearrangement uses TRBV6-5 and TRBJ2-1, with D perhaps matching TRBD1 (5 bases). V was cut by 8 bases and J by 0 bases, with 14 bases left in between. The CDR3 is 15 residues long. Looked up from germline, CDR1 is MNHEY and CDR2 is SVGAGI. CDR3 nucleotide sequence: TGTGCCAGCGGGGCATGGCAGAGCTCCTACAATGAGCAGTTCTTC. Translated, it gives CASGAWQSSYNEQFF.

The V call is TRBV5-1, the J call TRBJ1-6; TRBD1 aligns across 10 bases. The ends lost 1 base at V and 8 bases at J; junction bases unmatched: 9. CDR1 and CDR2 (germline): SGHRS, YFSETQ. CDR3 length equals 17 residues. The CDR3 DNA reads TGCGCCAGCAGCTTGCTATGGACAGGGGGTAGTGATTCACCCCTCCACTTT. It is translated as CASSLLWTGGSDSPLHF.

The chain combines TRBV7-3 with TRBJ2-3, with 11 bases that match TRBD2. The CDR3 covers 15 residues. Unmatched junction bases numbered 4, after V lost 4 bases and J lost 4 bases. CDR1 and CDR2 from the germline V gene are SGHTA and FQGTGA. CDR3 loop: CASSYSGGAADTQYF. Here the CDR3 DNA reads TGTGCCAGCAGCTATAGCGGGGGGGCGGCAGATACGCAGTATTTT.

CDR3 sequence (DNA): TGTGCCAGCAGTTTTGGGCAGGGTATTTACGGGGAGCTGTTTTTT. Protein: CASSFGQGIYGELFF. This chain uses TRBV27 with TRBJ2-2, with D possibly being TRBD1 (5 bases). The V end lost 3 bases, the J end lost 7 bases, and 15 bases lay between the germline ends. Germline loops: CDR1 MNHEY, CDR2 SMNVEV (reference sequence). This CDR3 is built from 15 residues.